The T cell receptor beta chain described here comes from a study of CD8+CD57+ T cells in acquired aplastic anemia. Looking at the study overall: The study obtained an average of about 3.2 ug of DNA from sorted CD4+ and CD8+ cells.

CDR3 length: 14 residues. In germline, CDR1 is SEHNR, CDR2 FQNEAQ (reference sequence). Germline trimming cut 3 bases from V and 3 bases from J; bases unmatched to any gene: 3. Patients included in sequencing had previously demonstrated CD8+CD57+ cell expansion by flow cytometry. Patients had undergone no therapy by the time their blood was sampled. The template used for profiling TCR beta VDJ and CDR3 was genomic DNA. One entry per CDR3 protein results from TCRdb running MiXCR on the reads. The table has about 290,000 distinct CDR3 sequences, about three fifths seen once; the top ten hold around 1.2%.

The clonotype was recovered from a human donor with aplastic anemia. The sequencing sample was made of sorted CD4+, CD8+, or CD8+CD57+ T cells (not recorded which) from PBMCs. The chain uses TRBV7-9 and TRBJ2-7; 9 bases map to TRBD2. The CDR3 is CASSFETSGYEQYF. The CDR3 DNA is TGTGCCAGCAGCTTCGAGACTAGCGGCTACGAGCAGTACTTC.